Each of the 8 T cell receptor beta chains below was sequenced from the same sample in a study of blood T cell repertoires in COVID-19. The protocol was immunoSEQ multiplex PCR, while the TCRdb copy is restricted to in-frame clones and leaves out a portion. The table records around 340,000 clones, 80% to 90% of them present only once. Sequenced material: PBMCs or T cells enriched from blood (not recorded which). Receptors were obtained from a middle-aged woman with acute COVID-19.

The chain carries TRBV11-3 and TRBJ2-7; D perhaps matches TRBD1 (6 bases). The CDR3 covers 13 residues. Trimming removed 5 bases from V and 1 base from J, with 9 bases in between. Germline V gives CDR1 SGHNT, CDR2 YENEEA. For the CDR3, the DNA is TGTGCCAGCAGCCAAGGACAGTCCTACGAGCAGTACTTC. It is translated as CASSQGQSYEQYF.

This clone was seen just once. The chain carries TRBV7-9 and TRBJ1-4; TRBD1 matches 9 bases. V was clipped by 2 bases and J by 4 bases; unmatched bases: 5. The CDR3 totals 16 residues. Germline V gene lookup returns CDR1 SEHNR and CDR2 FQNEAQ (reference sequence). The CDR3 is CASSLPWTGDNEKLFF. CDR3 in DNA: TGTGCCAGCAGCTTACCTTGGACAGGGGATAATGAAAAACTGTTTTTT.

V usage is TRBV7-9 and J usage is TRBJ1-2; 10 nucleotides match TRBD1. The CDR3 sequence is 15 residues long. The germline CDR1 and CDR2 sequences are SEHNR and FQNEAQ (reference sequence). Trimming removed 5 bases from V and 4 bases from J; junction bases left unmatched: 7. Here the CDR3 DNA reads TGTGCCAGCAGCCCAGACAGGGGGCAGATCTATGGCTACACCTTC. It yields the protein CASSPDRGQIYGYTF.

As for this clone: Its ends do not fully match the called genes, so a read error is possible. The chain uses TRBV4-2 and TRBJ1-1; D possibly corresponds to TRBD1 (6 bases). Germline loops: CDR1 LGHNA, CDR2 YNFKEQ. The CDR3 extends over 16 amino acids. CDR3 DNA sequence: TGTGCCAGCAGCCAAGATACGTGGGGGCAGCCGTTGAAAAGCGTCTTT. Encoded protein: CASSQDTWGQPLKSVF.

The genes are TRBV3-1 (or the pseudogene TRBV3-2) and TRBJ2-4; TRBD2 agrees at 11 bases. This CDR3 has 18 amino acids. CDR1 is LGHDT, CDR2 YNNKEL, per germline (reference sequence). V was clipped by 3 bases and J by 0 bases; unmatched bases: 7. CDR3 nucleotides: TGTGCCAGCAGCCAGGATCCGGGACTAGCGGTAGCCAAAAACATTCAGTACTTC. Its protein is CASSQDPGLAVAKNIQYF.

The chain combines TRBV4-3 with TRBJ2-3; TRBD2 is a possible D gene (6 bases). The germline CDR1 and CDR2 sequences are LGHNA and YSLEER. The CDR3 sequence is 15 residues long. Trimming shortened V by 2 bases and J by 4 bases, and 13 bases separated the two germline ends. CDR3 amino acids: CASSQRTTGADTQYF. The CDR3, as DNA: TGCGCCAGCAGCCAAAGGACTACCGGGGCAGATACGCAGTATTTT.

V is TRBV28 and J is TRBJ1-5; TRBD1 agrees at 9 bases. Germline CDR1 MDHEN, CDR2 SYDVKM. The CDR3 spans 17 residues. V trimming: 6 bases; J trimming: 1 base; junction bases outside the gene matches: 10. CDR3 in DNA: TGTGCCAGCAGGGGGACAGGGAAGGTGTTGAGCAATCAGCCCCAGCATTTT. Its protein product is CASRGTGKVLSNQPQHF. Combining the CDR3 with reference TRBV28 and TRBJ1-5 gives the whole variable domain DVKVTQSSRYLVKRTGEKVFLECVQDMDHENMFWYRQDPGLGLRLIYFSYDVKMKEKGDIPEGYSVSREKKERFSLILESASTNQTSMYLCASRGTGKVLSNQPQHFGDGTRLSIL.

This clone occurred a few times. The chain employs TRBV7-9 and TRBJ2-1; 9 nucleotides align to TRBD1. Germline loops: CDR1 SEHNR, CDR2 FQNEAQ (reference sequence). Trimming at V came to 5 bases and at J to 2 bases, leaving 4 bases not matched to a gene. The CDR3 consists of 15 residues. CDR3 residues: CASSPDRGTYNEQFF. The CDR3 region has the DNA TGTGCCAGCAGCCCCGACAGGGGGACCTACAATGAGCAGTTCTTC.